This T cell receptor (beta chain) was recovered during a study of T cell changes during pregnancy in multiple sclerosis. Sequencing was performed with immunoSEQ multiplex PCR; in TCRdb, only in-frame clones are kept and a portion is missing. This sample carries over 60,000 clones, 91% of them seen once, and the ten largest clones take about 0.75%. This TCR derives from a female donor in good health, enrolled as a control in a pregnancy study. Sample: peripheral blood, taken in the third trimester of pregnancy.

CDR3 amino acids: CASSLEAPGQGGGINYGYTF. CDR3 sequence (DNA): TGTGCCAGCAGCTTAGAGGCCCCGGGACAGGGAGGAGGAATAAACTATGGCTACACCTTC. The chain employs TRBV11-3 and TRBJ1-2, with 9 bases aligning to TRBD1. Germline-derived CDR1 and CDR2 are SGHNT and YENEEA. This CDR3 region has 20 residues. V lost 0 bases to trimming and J lost 2 bases; unmatched junction nucleotides: 16.